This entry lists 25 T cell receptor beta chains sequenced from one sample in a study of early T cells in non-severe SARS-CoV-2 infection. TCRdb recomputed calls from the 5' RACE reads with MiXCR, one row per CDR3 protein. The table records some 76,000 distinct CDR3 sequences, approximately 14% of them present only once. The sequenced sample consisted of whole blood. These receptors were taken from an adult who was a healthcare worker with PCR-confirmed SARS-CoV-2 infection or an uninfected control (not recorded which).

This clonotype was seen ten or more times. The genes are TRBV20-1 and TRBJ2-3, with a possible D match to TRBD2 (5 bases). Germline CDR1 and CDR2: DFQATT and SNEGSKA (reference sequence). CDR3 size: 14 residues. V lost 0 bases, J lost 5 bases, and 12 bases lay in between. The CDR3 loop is CSARDRLARDTQYF. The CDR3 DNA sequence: TGCAGTGCTAGAGATCGGCTAGCTAGAGATACGCAGTATTTT.

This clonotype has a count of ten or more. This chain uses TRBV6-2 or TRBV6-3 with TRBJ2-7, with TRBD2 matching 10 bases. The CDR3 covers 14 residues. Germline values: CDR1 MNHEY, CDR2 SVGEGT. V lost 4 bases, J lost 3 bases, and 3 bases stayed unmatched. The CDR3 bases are TGTGCCAGCAGTTGGCTAGCGGGGGTCTACGAGCAGTACTTC. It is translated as CASSWLAGVYEQYF.

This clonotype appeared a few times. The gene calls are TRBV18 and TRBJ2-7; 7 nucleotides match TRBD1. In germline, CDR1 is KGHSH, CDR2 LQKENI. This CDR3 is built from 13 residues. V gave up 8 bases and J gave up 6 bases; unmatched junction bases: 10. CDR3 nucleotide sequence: TGTGCCAGCGCAACGGACAGGCGATTCGAGCAGTACTTC. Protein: CASATDRRFEQYF.

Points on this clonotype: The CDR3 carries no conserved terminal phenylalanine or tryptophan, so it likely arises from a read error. The CDR3 loop is CASSSGQGHTGELFS. As DNA, the CDR3 is TGTGCCAGCAGCTCGGGACAGGGGCACACCGGGGAGCTGTTTTCT. V gene TRBV13 combines with J gene TRBJ2-2, with 10 bases that match TRBD1. The CDR3 runs to 15 residues. The V gene end was trimmed by 4 bases and the J gene end by 3 bases; junction bases not matched to a gene: 2. Germline-derived CDR1 and CDR2 are PRHDT and FYEKMQ (reference sequence).

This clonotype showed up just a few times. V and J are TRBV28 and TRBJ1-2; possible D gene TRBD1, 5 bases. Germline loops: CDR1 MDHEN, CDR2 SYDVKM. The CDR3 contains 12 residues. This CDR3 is CGTSRAPYGYTF. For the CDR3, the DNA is TGTGGTACCAGCAGGGCGCCCTATGGCTACACCTTC.

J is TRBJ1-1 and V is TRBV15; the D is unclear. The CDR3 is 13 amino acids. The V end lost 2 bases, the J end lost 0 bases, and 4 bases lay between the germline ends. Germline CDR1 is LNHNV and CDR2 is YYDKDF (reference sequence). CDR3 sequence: CATSRNMNTEAFF. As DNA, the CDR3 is TGTGCCACCAGCAGAAATATGAACACTGAAGCTTTCTTT. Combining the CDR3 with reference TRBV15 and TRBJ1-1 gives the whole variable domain DAMVIQNPRYQVTQFGKPVTLSCSQTLNHNVMYWYQQKSSQAPKLLFHYYDKDFNNEADTPDNFQSRRPNTSFCFLDIRSPGLGDTAMYLCATSRNMNTEAFFGQGTRLTVV.

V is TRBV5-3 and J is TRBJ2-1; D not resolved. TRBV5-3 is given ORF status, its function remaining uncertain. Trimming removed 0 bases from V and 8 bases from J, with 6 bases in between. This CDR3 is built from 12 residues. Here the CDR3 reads CARSLECYEQFF. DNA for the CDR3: TGTGCCAGAAGCTTGGAGTGCTATGAGCAGTTCTTC.

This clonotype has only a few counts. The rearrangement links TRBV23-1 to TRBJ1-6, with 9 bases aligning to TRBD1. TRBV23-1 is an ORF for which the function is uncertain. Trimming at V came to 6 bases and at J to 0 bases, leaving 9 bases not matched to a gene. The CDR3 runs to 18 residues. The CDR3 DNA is TGCGCCAGCAGCCGGGACAGGGAGAATCTCTCCTATAATTCACCCCTCCACTTT. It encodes CASSRDRENLSYNSPLHF.

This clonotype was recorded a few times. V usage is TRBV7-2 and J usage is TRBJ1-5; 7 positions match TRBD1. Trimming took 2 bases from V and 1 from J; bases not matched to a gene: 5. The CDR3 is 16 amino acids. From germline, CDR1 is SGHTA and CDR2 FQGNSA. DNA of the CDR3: TGTGCCAGCAGCTTAAGGCAGGGGGACAGCAATCAGCCCCAGCATTTT. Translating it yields CASSLRQGDSNQPQHF.

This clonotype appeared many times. CDR3 coding DNA: TGTGCCAGCAGCCAACACCTACCCTACGAGCAGTACTTC. This encodes CASSQHLPYEQYF. The chain links TRBV14 to TRBJ2-7, with D unresolved. Looked up from germline, CDR1 is SGHDN and CDR2 is FVKESK. V was shortened by 2 bases and J by 2 bases, with 7 bases between the two germline ends. This CDR3 is 13 amino acids long.

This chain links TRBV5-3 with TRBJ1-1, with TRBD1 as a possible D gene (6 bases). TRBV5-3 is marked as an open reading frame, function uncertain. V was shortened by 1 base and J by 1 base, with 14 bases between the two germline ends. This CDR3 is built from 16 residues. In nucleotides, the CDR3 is TGTGCCAGAAGCTTGCGGGGGGCAGTGCCGAACACTGAAGCTTTCTTT. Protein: CARSLRGAVPNTEAFF.

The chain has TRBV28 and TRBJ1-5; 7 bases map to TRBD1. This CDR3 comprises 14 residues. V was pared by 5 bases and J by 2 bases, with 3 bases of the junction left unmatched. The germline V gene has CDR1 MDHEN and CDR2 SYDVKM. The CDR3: CASSRQGGNQPQHF. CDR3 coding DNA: TGTGCCAGCAGTAGACAGGGAGGCAATCAGCCCCAGCATTTT.

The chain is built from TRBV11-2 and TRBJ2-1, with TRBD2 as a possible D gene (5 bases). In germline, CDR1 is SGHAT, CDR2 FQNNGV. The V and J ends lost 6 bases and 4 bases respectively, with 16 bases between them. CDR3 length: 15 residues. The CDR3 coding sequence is TGTGCCAGCAGTTACGAAGGACTGACATACAATGAGCAGTTCTTC. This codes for CASSYEGLTYNEQFF.

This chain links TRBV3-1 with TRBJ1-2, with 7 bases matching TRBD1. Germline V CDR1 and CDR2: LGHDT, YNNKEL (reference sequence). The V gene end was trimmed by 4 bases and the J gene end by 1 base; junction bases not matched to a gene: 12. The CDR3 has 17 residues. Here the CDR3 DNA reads TGTGCCAGCAGCCGAGGGGGCGGGGGAGTTTTTAACTATGGCTACACCTTC. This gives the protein CASSRGGGGVFNYGYTF.

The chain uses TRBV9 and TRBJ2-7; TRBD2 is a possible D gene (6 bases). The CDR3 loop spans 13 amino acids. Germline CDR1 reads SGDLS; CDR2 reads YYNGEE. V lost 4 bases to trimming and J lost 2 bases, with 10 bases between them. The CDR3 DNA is TGTGCCAGCAGCCGGGGGACCGCCTACGAGCAGTACTTC. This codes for CASSRGTAYEQYF. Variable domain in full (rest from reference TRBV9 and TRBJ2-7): DSGVTQTPKHLITATGQRVTLRCSPRSGDLSVYWYQQSLDQGLQFLIQYYNGEERAKGNILERFSAQQFPDLHSELNLSSLELGDSALYFCASSRGTAYEQYFGPGTRLTVT.

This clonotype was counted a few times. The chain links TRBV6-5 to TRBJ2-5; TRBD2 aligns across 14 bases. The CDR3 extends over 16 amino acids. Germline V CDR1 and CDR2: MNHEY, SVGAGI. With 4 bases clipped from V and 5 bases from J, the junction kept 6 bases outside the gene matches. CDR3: CASSSGLAGGTETQYF. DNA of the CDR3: TGTGCCAGCAGTTCCGGACTAGCGGGGGGAACGGAGACCCAGTACTTC.

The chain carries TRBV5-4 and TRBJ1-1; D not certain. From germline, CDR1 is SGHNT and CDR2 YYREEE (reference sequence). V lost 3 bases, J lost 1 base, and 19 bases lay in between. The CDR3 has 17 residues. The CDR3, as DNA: TGTGCCAGCAGCTCAGTAGTGACAAGCCCTAAGAACACTGAAGCTTTCTTT. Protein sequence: CASSSVVTSPKNTEAFF. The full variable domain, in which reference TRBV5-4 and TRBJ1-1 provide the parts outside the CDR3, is ETGVTQSPTHLIKTRGQQVTLRCSSQSGHNTVSWYQQALGQGPQFIFQYYREEENGRGNFPPRFSGLQFPNYSSELNVNALELDDSALYLCASSSVVTSPKNTEAFFGQGTRLTVV.

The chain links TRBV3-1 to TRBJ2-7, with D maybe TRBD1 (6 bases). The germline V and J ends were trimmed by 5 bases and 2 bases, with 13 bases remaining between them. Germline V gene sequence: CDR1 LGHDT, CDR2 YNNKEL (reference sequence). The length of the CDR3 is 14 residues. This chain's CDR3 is CASSLDSIPYEQYF. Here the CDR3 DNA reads TGTGCCAGCAGCTTGGACAGTATCCCCTACGAGCAGTACTTC.

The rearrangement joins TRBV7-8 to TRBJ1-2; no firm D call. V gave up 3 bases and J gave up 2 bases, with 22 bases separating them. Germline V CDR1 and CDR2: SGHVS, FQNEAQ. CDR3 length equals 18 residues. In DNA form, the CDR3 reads TGTGCCAGCAGCTTTCCCGGCCGCCTCACCACGGGAAACTATGGCTACACCTTC. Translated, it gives CASSFPGRLTTGNYGYTF.

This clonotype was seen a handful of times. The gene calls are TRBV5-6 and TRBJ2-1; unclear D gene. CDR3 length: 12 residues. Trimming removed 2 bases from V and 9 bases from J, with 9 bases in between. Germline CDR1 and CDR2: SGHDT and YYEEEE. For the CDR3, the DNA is TGTGCCAGCAGCTTACTGGAGCCTGAGCAGTTCTTC. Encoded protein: CASSLLEPEQFF.

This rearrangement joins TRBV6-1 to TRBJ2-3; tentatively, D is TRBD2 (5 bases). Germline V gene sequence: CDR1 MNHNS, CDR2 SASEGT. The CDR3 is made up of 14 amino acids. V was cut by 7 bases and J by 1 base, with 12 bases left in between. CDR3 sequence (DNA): TGTGCCAGCAATCAAGGACTGCGCACAGATACGCAGTATTTT. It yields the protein CASNQGLRTDTQYF.

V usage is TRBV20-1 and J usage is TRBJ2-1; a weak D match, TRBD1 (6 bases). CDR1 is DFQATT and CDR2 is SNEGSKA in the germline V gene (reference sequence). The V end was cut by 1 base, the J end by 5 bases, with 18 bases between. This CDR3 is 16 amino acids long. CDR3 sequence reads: CSARGPITGSDNEQFF. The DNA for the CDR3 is TGCAGTGCTAGAGGGCCTATTACAGGGAGCGACAATGAGCAGTTCTTC.

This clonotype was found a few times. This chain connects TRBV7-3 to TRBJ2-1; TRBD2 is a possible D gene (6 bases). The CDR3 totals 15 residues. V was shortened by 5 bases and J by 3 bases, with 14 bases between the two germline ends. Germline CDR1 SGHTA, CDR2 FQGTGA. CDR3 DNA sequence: TGTGCCAGCAGCCCTACCGGGACTCACTACAATGAGCAGTTCTTC. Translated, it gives CASSPTGTHYNEQFF.

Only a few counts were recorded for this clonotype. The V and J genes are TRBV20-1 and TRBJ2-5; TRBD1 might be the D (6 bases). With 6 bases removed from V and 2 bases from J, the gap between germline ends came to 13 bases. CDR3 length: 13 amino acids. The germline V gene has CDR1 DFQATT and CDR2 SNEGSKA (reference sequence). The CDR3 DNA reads TGCAGTGCCAGTACACAGGGTCAAGAGACCCAGTACTTC. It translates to CSASTQGQETQYF.

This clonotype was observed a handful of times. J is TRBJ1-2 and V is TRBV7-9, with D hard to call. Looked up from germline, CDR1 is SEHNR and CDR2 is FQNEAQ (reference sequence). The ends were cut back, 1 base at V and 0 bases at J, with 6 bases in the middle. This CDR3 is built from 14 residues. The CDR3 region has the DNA TGTGCCAGCAGCTTAGTCCAGGCTAACTATGGCTACACCTTC. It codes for CASSLVQANYGYTF.